The rows below give T cell receptor beta chains drawn from one sample of a study of blood T cell repertoires in COVID-19. The data were produced by immunoSEQ multiplex PCR, yet TCRdb's version contains in-frame clones alone and is incomplete. The repertoire holds under 65,000 clones, with approximately 92% as singletons. Sample: peripheral blood. Receptors were obtained from a woman of 80 years or more with active COVID-19. Each CDR3 is given with its conserved first and last residue. Each record gives: CDR3 protein, CDR3 DNA, clone size, J gene, D gene, V gene. A D gene is named only where the DNA matches it firmly. Not all rows give a size; the values are once, few, many and, for expanded clones, a class.

CATSRGRGGTGGDTEAFF,TGTGCCACCAGCAGAGGTCGGGGGGGGACAGGGGGGGACACTGAAGCTTTCTTT,.,TRBJ1-1,TRBD1,TRBV15
CASSLSGGELFF,TGTGCCAGCAGCTTGTCGGGGGGCGAATTGTTCTTC,once,TRBJ2-1,.,TRBV11-2
CASRTGQGTYEQYF,TGTGCCAGCAGGACTGGACAGGGCACGTACGAGCAGTACTTC,.,TRBJ2-7,TRBD1,TRBV28
CASSRGLGRSYEQYF,TGCGCCAGCAGTCGAGGACTGGGCCGCTCCTACGAGCAGTACTTC,.,TRBJ2-7,.,TRBV5-1
CASSLQGADKNIQYF,TGCGCCAGCAGCCTCCAGGGGGCGGACAAAAACATTCAGTACTTC,.,TRBJ2-4,TRBD1,TRBV5-1
CASSPMGGAPTDTQYF,TGCGCCAGCAGCCCGATGGGAGGGGCCCCCACAGATACGCAGTATTTT,.,TRBJ2-3,TRBD2,TRBV4-1
CASSPGTGGDYGYTF,TGTGCCAGCTCACCGGGGACAGGGGGAGACTATGGCTACACCTTC,.,TRBJ1-2,TRBD1,TRBV18
CASSGEGLAGGRRTDTQYF,TGTGCCAGCAGCGGCGAGGGGCTAGCGGGGGGGCGGCGCACAGATACGCAGTATTTT,.,TRBJ2-3,TRBD2,TRBV9
CASSSRTSGRAWVNEQFF,TGTGCCAGCAGTTCGAGGACTAGCGGGAGGGCCTGGGTAAATGAGCAGTTCTTC,.,TRBJ2-1,TRBD2,TRBV28
CASSINRDSSYEQYF,TGTGCCAGCAGCATTAACCGGGACAGCTCCTACGAGCAGTACTTC,few,TRBJ2-7,TRBD1,TRBV7-8
CASSPGQEPPYEQYF,TGCGCCAGCAGCCCAGGACAGGAACCACCCTACGAGCAGTACTTC,once,TRBJ2-7,TRBD1,TRBV5-1
CATSGGDRTTPQHF,TGTGCCACCAGTGGCGGGGACCGCACAACGCCCCAGCATTTT,.,TRBJ1-5,.,TRBV24-1
CASSIAQGQEKLFF,TGTGCCAGTAGTATAGCACAGGGACAGGAAAAACTGTTTTTT,.,TRBJ1-4,TRBD1,TRBV19
CATSDRLAGVYNEQFF,TGTGCCACCAGTGACAGACTAGCGGGGGTGTACAATGAGCAGTTCTTC,once,TRBJ2-1,TRBD2,TRBV24-1
CASSASGTSYEQYF,TGTGCCAGCAGCGCCAGCGGGACGTCCTACGAGCAGTACTTC,.,TRBJ2-7,TRBD2,TRBV9
CASSDISGWDQETQYF,TGTGCCAGCAGTGATATTAGCGGGTGGGACCAGGAGACCCAGTACTTC,once,TRBJ2-5,TRBD2,TRBV28
CASSFRDSNQPQHF,TGTGCCAGCAGCTTCCGAGATAGCAATCAGCCCCAGCATTTT,.,TRBJ1-5,.,TRBV5-6
CASSPSIEDTIYF,TGTGCCAGCAGCCCAAGCATAGAAGACACCATATATTTT,.,TRBJ1-3,.,TRBV11-2
CASSLGGGPQLEQYF,TGTGCCAGCAGTCTCGGGGGAGGGCCCCAGCTCGAGCAGTACTTC,.,TRBJ2-7,TRBD2,TRBV28
CASSQEWTSGTDTQYF,TGTGCCAGCAGCCAAGAATGGACTAGCGGCACAGATACGCAGTATTTT,.,TRBJ2-3,TRBD2,TRBV3-1/TRBV3-2
CASSPGRSYEQYF,TGTGCCAGCAGCCCGGGAAGGTCCTACGAGCAGTACTTC,.,TRBJ2-7,.,TRBV6-6
CASSWGTGLGPDTQYF,TGTGCCAGCAGCTGGGGGACAGGGCTGGGGCCAGATACGCAGTATTTT,.,TRBJ2-3,TRBD1,TRBV5-5